The 32 T cell receptor beta chains reported below all come from one sample, sequenced in a study of cytomegalovirus exposure and HLA in healthy donors. A multiplex PCR was run with 60 Vbeta primers and 13 Jbeta primers. Sequencing was performed with immunoSEQ multiplex PCR; in TCRdb, only in-frame clones are kept and a portion is missing. The sample lists roughly 200,000 clones; 70% to 80% were seen once. Sequenced: PBMCs. These TCRs come from a male donor in good health and CMV-seronegative.

The rearrangement joins TRBV5-1 to TRBJ2-7; a possible D gene is TRBD1 (6 bases). The CDR3 covers 13 residues. Looked up from germline, CDR1 is SGHRS and CDR2 is YFSETQ. Trimming stripped 4 bases from V and 7 bases from J, with 15 bases between. Written as DNA, the CDR3 is TGCGCCAGCAGCCAGGGACAAAACGTAGAGCAGTACTTC. This encodes CASSQGQNVEQYF.

The chain couples TRBV25-1 to TRBJ2-3, with TRBD2 matching over 7 bases. Germline values: CDR1 MGHDK, CDR2 SYGVNS. The CDR3 has 15 amino acids. Trimming took 2 bases from V and 2 from J; bases not matched to a gene: 4. The CDR3 coding sequence is TGTGCCAGCAGTGAAGTGGGGGGGGTCACAGATACGCAGTATTTT. This codes for CASSEVGGVTDTQYF.

The chain recombines TRBV7-8 with TRBJ1-5; tentatively, D is TRBD1 (5 bases). The germline CDR1 and CDR2 sequences are SGHVS and FQNEAQ. The CDR3 spans 16 residues. Between the trimmed V and J ends, which lost 1 base and 0 bases, there was a span of 10 bases. The CDR3 coding sequence is TGTGCCAGCAGCTTAGGCAAGGGGTATAGCAATCAGCCCCAGCATTTT. Translated, it gives CASSLGKGYSNQPQHF.

This clone came up a few times. V is TRBV7-2 and J is TRBJ1-2; 7 nucleotides agree with TRBD1. V shed 3 bases and J 6 bases; nucleotides not matched to a gene: 10. The V gene's germline CDR1 is SGHTA and CDR2 FQGNSA. The CDR3 length is 15 residues. CDR3 sequence: CASSFLPTGTDGYTF. Written as DNA, the CDR3 is TGTGCCAGCAGCTTCCTACCGACAGGGACGGATGGCTACACCTTC.

The sample holds a few counts of this clone. This chain joins TRBV28 and TRBJ2-7; a weak D match, TRBD1 (5 bases). This CDR3 spans 15 amino acids. V shed 3 bases and J shed 3 bases, with 15 bases lying between them. The germline V gene encodes CDR1 MDHEN and CDR2 SYDVKM. CDR3 in amino acids: CASSLQGSFYYEQYF. DNA of the CDR3: TGTGCCAGCAGTTTGCAGGGAAGTTTTTACTACGAGCAGTACTTC.

This clone occurred a few times. The rearrangement joins TRBV6-5 to TRBJ1-3; TRBD1 might be the D (5 bases). The CDR3 consists of 14 residues. Germline CDR1 MNHEY, CDR2 SVGAGI. The V end was cut by 2 bases, the J end by 6 bases, with 11 bases between. CDR3 nucleotide sequence: TGTGCCAGCAGTTACGGCAGGGCTGCAAACACCATATATTTT. This gives the protein CASSYGRAANTIYF.

V gene TRBV28 combines with J gene TRBJ1-1; D remains ambiguous. Deletions cut 5 bases from V and 10 bases from J, with 14 bases between. This CDR3 is built from 12 residues. Germline lookup yields CDR1 MDHEN and CDR2 SYDVKM. The DNA for the CDR3 is TGTGCCAGCAGTCTCAGTTCCCTTGGAGCTTTCTTT. It is translated as CASSLSSLGAFF.

This chain links TRBV11-1 with TRBJ1-1; weak D call: TRBD1 (5 bases). The CDR3 has 15 residues. Trimming pared 4 bases from V and 0 bases from J, leaving 12 bases between. Germline assignment: CDR1 SGHAT and CDR2 FQDESV (reference sequence). For the CDR3, the DNA is TGTGCCAGCAGCTGGTCAGGGATAATGAACACTGAAGCTTTCTTT. This encodes CASSWSGIMNTEAFF.

This clone was counted only a few times. In DNA form, the CDR3 reads TGTGCCAGCAGAACCGGGGAGGTCCCTGGCTACACCTTC. Amino acid sequence: CASRTGEVPGYTF. This chain joins TRBV2 and TRBJ1-2; D is unclear. V dropped 6 bases and J dropped 7 bases, with 15 bases sitting between them. The CDR3 loop spans 13 amino acids. Germline V CDR1 and CDR2: SNHLY, FYNNEI.

This clone came up a few times. This chain links TRBV15 with TRBJ2-5; D is unclear. Trimming removed 0 bases from V and 2 bases from J, with 7 bases in between. CDR1 and CDR2 (germline): LNHNV, YYDKDF (reference sequence). This CDR3 region has 14 residues. CDR3 nucleotide sequence: TGTGCCACCAGCAGAGATCCCCTTCAAGAGACCCAGTACTTC. Its translation is CATSRDPLQETQYF.

The chain joins TRBV5-1 to TRBJ1-3, with D possibly matching TRBD1 (5 bases). CDR3 length: 17 residues. Trimming cost V 0 bases and J 0 bases, with 13 bases left between them. Per germline, CDR1 SGHRS and CDR2 YFSETQ. As DNA, the CDR3 is TGCGCCAGCAGCTTGGGAGCGACAGACAACTCTGGAAACACCATATATTTT. It encodes CASSLGATDNSGNTIYF.

The CDR3 sequence: CATTRGLLEQYF. The CDR3 DNA follows: TGTGCCACCACCAGGGGTCTCCTTGAGCAGTACTTC. This chain links TRBV6-1 with TRBJ2-5; D may be TRBD1 (6 bases). The germline CDR1 and CDR2 sequences are MNHNS and SASEGT. The CDR3 covers 12 residues. The V end was cut by 10 bases, the J end by 11 bases, with 20 bases between.

The rearrangement links TRBV7-8 to TRBJ2-5, with 10 bases fitting TRBD1. This CDR3 region has 15 residues. Germline V lookup: CDR1 SGHVS, CDR2 FQNEAQ. V was clipped by 5 bases and J by 1 base; unmatched bases: 4. For the CDR3, the DNA is TGTGCCAGCAGCCCCCGGACAGGGGGCCAAGAGACCCAGTACTTC. It is translated as CASSPRTGGQETQYF. Filled out from reference TRBV7-8 and TRBJ2-5, the complete variable domain reads GAGVSQSPRYKVAKRGQDVALRCDPISGHVSLFWYQQALGQGPEFLTYFQNEAQLDKSGLPSDRFFAERPEGSVSTLKIQRTQQEDSAVYLCASSPRTGGQETQYFGPGTRLLVL.

The chain is built from TRBV28 and TRBJ2-7; perhaps TRBD1 as D (6 bases). This CDR3 spans 14 amino acids. The germline V gene encodes CDR1 MDHEN and CDR2 SYDVKM. Trimming stripped 1 base from V and 3 bases from J, with 10 bases between. The CDR3 loop reads CASSLLQGRYEQYF. DNA of the CDR3: TGTGCCAGCAGTTTATTGCAGGGGCGCTACGAGCAGTACTTC.

The V call is TRBV9, the J call TRBJ2-1, with 12 bases matching TRBD2. In germline, CDR1 is SGDLS, CDR2 YYNGEE. CDR3 size: 16 residues. J lost 4 bases, V lost 4 bases, and 6 bases had no gene match. The CDR3 DNA reads as TGTGCCAGCAGCTATCTAGCGGGGGGGCTTTACAATGAGCAGTTCTTC. Translating it yields CASSYLAGGLYNEQFF.

The chain combines TRBV7-3 with TRBJ2-3; possibly TRBD1 for D (5 bases). Germline V CDR1 and CDR2: SGHTA, FQGTGA. The CDR3 runs to 14 residues. The ends were cut back, 5 bases at V and 4 bases at J, with 13 bases in the middle. CDR3 in amino acids: CASSPHGQADTQYF. The DNA of the CDR3 is TGTGCCAGCAGCCCCCATGGACAAGCAGATACGCAGTATTTT.

The gene calls are TRBV6-1 and TRBJ2-7; D remains ambiguous. The CDR3 runs 14 residues. The ends were cut back, 6 bases at V and 0 bases at J, with 12 bases in the middle. The germline CDR1 and CDR2 sequences are MNHNS and SASEGT. This CDR3 is CASRGQVSSYEQYF. In DNA form, the CDR3 reads TGTGCCAGCAGGGGCCAGGTAAGCTCCTACGAGCAGTACTTC.

This sequence joins TRBV6-6 and TRBJ1-6; TRBD1 matches at 9 bases. Per the germline V gene, CDR1 is MNHNY and CDR2 is SVGAGI (reference sequence). V was clipped by 6 bases and J by 9 bases; unmatched bases: 6. The CDR3 spans 14 residues. CDR3 nucleotide sequence: TGTGCCAGCAGCACCGGACAGGGGAGTTCACCCCTCCACTTT. This encodes CASSTGQGSSPLHF.

This clone was seen only a few times. This chain uses TRBV9 with TRBJ2-3, with a tentative D call TRBD1 (6 bases). Trimming cost V 1 base and J 2 bases, with 14 bases left between them. CDR1 and CDR2 from the germline V gene are SGDLS and YYNGEE. The CDR3 runs 16 residues. CDR3: CASSVTDSRVTDTQYF. As DNA, the CDR3 is TGTGCCAGCAGCGTAACGGACAGTAGAGTCACAGATACGCAGTATTTT.

The chain has TRBV7-2 and TRBJ2-3; 9 bases align to TRBD2. CDR1 is SGHTA, CDR2 FQGNSA, per germline. The CDR3 is 15 residues long. V lost 2 bases to trimming and J lost 6 bases; unmatched junction nucleotides: 6. The CDR3 reads CASSLLAGPSDTQYF. CDR3 bases: TGTGCCAGCAGCTTACTAGCGGGGCCTTCGGATACGCAGTATTTT.

J is TRBJ2-5 and V is TRBV6-5; 7 bases fit TRBD2. The DNA matches TRBJ2-7 better at its end, which makes the J call doubtful. The V gene's germline CDR1 is MNHEY and CDR2 SVGAGI. The CDR3 consists of 14 residues. CDR3 bases: TGTGCCAGCAGTCATGGACTAGGCTCCTACGAGCAGTACTTC. Amino acids: CASSHGLGSYEQYF.

This clone was seen once. The V and J genes are TRBV6-5 and TRBJ1-2, with 12 bases matching TRBD1. CDR1 is MNHEY, CDR2 SVGAGI, per germline. With V trimmed by 6 bases and J by 2 bases, 4 bases remained unmatched. The CDR3 contains 15 residues. CDR3 nucleotides: TGTGCCAGCAGCCTCGGGACAGGGGGCAACTATGGCTACACCTTC. Encoded protein: CASSLGTGGNYGYTF.

This clone was counted a single time. This chain links TRBV7-8 with TRBJ1-1; D gene uncertain. CDR3 length equals 14 residues. Germline V lookup: CDR1 SGHVS, CDR2 FQNEAQ. Trimming took 1 base from V and 0 from J, leaving 6 bases between them. The CDR3 is CASSLGGVNTEAFF. The CDR3 DNA sequence: TGTGCCAGCAGCTTAGGTGGAGTGAACACTGAAGCTTTCTTT.

V usage is TRBV4-1 and J usage is TRBJ1-5; TRBD1 is a possible D gene (5 bases). V was shortened by 1 base and J by 0 bases, with 10 bases between the two germline ends. The CDR3 covers 16 residues. Germline-derived CDR1 and CDR2 are MGHRA and YSYEKL. CDR3 DNA sequence: TGCGCCAGCAGCCAAGGAGGACAATATAGCAATCAGCCCCAGCATTTT. It specifies CASSQGGQYSNQPQHF.

This clone occurred a few times. This chain joins TRBV5-6 and TRBJ1-5; D call uncertain. From germline, CDR1 is SGHDT and CDR2 YYEEEE. The CDR3 has 17 amino acids. The V end lost 1 base, the J end lost 2 bases, and 16 bases lay between the germline ends. The CDR3 region is CASSLWWAGYGNQPQHF. The CDR3 DNA is TGTGCCAGCAGCTTGTGGTGGGCGGGATACGGCAATCAGCCCCAGCATTTT.

This clone was recorded once. The gene calls are TRBV19 and TRBJ2-2; D may be TRBD1 (5 bases). The CDR3 loop spans 15 amino acids. Germline V gives CDR1 LNHDA, CDR2 SQIVND (reference sequence). V gave up 3 bases and J gave up 0 bases, with 8 bases separating them. This chain's CDR3 is CASSIPGSNTGELFF. The CDR3 bases are TGTGCCAGTAGTATTCCAGGGTCGAACACCGGGGAGCTGTTTTTT.

The J gene is TRBJ2-3, the V gene TRBV19; 10 bases line up with TRBD1. With 1 base clipped from V and 4 bases from J, the junction kept 5 bases outside the gene matches. This CDR3 contains 16 residues. Germline V CDR1 and CDR2: LNHDA, SQIVND (reference sequence). The DNA of the CDR3 is TGTGCCAGTAGTATAGGGACAGGGGGGCCCCCAGATACGCAGTATTTT. Protein: CASSIGTGGPPDTQYF. The variable domain in full, completed from reference TRBV19 and TRBJ2-3, reads DGGITQSPKYLFRKEGQNVTLSCEQNLNHDAMYWYRQDPGQGLRLIYYSQIVNDFQKGDIAEGYSVSREKKESFPLTVTSAQKNPTAFYLCASSIGTGGPPDTQYFGPGTRLTVL.

V usage is TRBV27 and J usage is TRBJ1-5; 8 bases fit TRBD1. The CDR3 runs to 14 residues. Germline CDR1 reads MNHEY; CDR2 reads SMNVEV (reference sequence). V was pared by 5 bases and J by 6 bases, with 6 bases of the junction left unmatched. The CDR3: CASSRSGGVQPQHF. CDR3 bases: TGTGCCAGCAGTCGCTCAGGGGGCGTTCAGCCCCAGCATTTT.

The chain uses TRBV12-5 and TRBJ1-5, with no clear D. This CDR3 has 15 amino acids. Trimming stripped 1 base from V and 1 base from J, with 8 bases between. In germline, CDR1 is LGHNT, CDR2 FRNRAP. The CDR3 nucleotides are TGTGCTAGTGGTTTGGAGGAGGGAAGCAATCAGCCCCAGCATTTT. Translation gives CASGLEEGSNQPQHF.

The rearrangement links TRBV5-1 to TRBJ2-7; D remains ambiguous. CDR1 is SGHRS, CDR2 YFSETQ, per germline. This CDR3 is 12 amino acids long. The V end was cut by 0 bases, the J end by 5 bases, with 6 bases between. The CDR3 nucleotides read TGCGCCAGCAGCTTGGCCTTTAACGAGCAGTACTTC. Amino acids: CASSLAFNEQYF.

The chain recombines TRBV20-1 with TRBJ2-3, with D hard to call. The CDR3 is 11 amino acids. Germline assignment: CDR1 DFQATT and CDR2 SNEGSKA (reference sequence). V was shortened by 8 bases and J by 5 bases, with 11 bases between the two germline ends. This chain's CDR3 is CSLGVLDTQYF. Here the CDR3 DNA reads TGCAGTCTTGGAGTCTTAGATACGCAGTATTTT.

The table lists this clone with a count of one. The chain combines TRBV29-1 with TRBJ2-5; 9 bases agree with TRBD2. Trimming removed 7 bases from V and 1 base from J; junction bases left unmatched: 4. Germline values: CDR1 SQVTM, CDR2 ANQGSEA. This CDR3 region has 13 residues. The CDR3 bases are TGCAGCGCCCAGACTAGCGGCCAAGAGACCCAGTACTTC. Protein sequence: CSAQTSGQETQYF.